Presented here are 23 T cell receptor beta chains from one specimen sequenced in a study of T cell responses to AZD1222 COVID-19 vaccine. Repertoires were generated with immunoSEQ multiplex PCR, while TCRdb's copy carries only in-frame clones and drops some. The data contain over 150,000 clones, approximately 92% of them seen just once; the ten biggest clones take up less than 11%. The starting material was peripheral blood, obtained on day 0 of AZD1222 vaccination. The source of these receptors is an adult in good health.

The chain carries TRBV11-2 and TRBJ2-1; 8 nucleotides agree with TRBD2. The CDR3 runs to 19 residues. V lost 6 bases to trimming and J lost 0 bases; unmatched junction nucleotides: 16. The germline V gene encodes CDR1 SGHAT and CDR2 FQNNGV. The CDR3 coding sequence is TGTGCCAGCAGAACCGGGACTAGTCGAATCATGAGCTCCTACAATGAGCAGTTCTTC. It translates to CASRTGTSRIMSSYNEQFF.

The chain is built from TRBV2 and TRBJ1-2; D unresolved. The CDR3 runs 13 residues. Germline lookup yields CDR1 SNHLY and CDR2 FYNNEI. The germline V and J ends were trimmed by 7 bases and 5 bases, with 14 bases remaining between them. The CDR3 sequence is CASIEGVGYGYTF. CDR3 DNA: TGTGCCAGCATCGAGGGTGTAGGGTATGGCTACACCTTC.

The J gene is TRBJ1-2, the V gene TRBV5-4; D gene uncertain. CDR3 size: 15 residues. CDR1 is SGHNT and CDR2 is YYREEE in the germline V gene (reference sequence). The germline V and J ends were trimmed by 0 bases and 2 bases, with 11 bases remaining between them. The CDR3 DNA follows: TGTGCCAGCAGCTTGGCCAGTTGGGAGAACTATGGCTACACCTTC. Encoded protein: CASSLASWENYGYTF.

The V call is TRBV5-4, the J call TRBJ2-2; no reliable D call. CDR1 and CDR2 from the germline V gene are SGHNT and YYREEE (reference sequence). This CDR3 region has 12 residues. The V and J ends lost 2 bases and 6 bases respectively, with 5 bases between them. CDR3 bases: TGTGCCAGCAGCTTTGGGGCCGGGGAGCTGTTTTTT. Its translation: CASSFGAGELFF.

The V call is TRBV5-4, the J call TRBJ1-2; 7 bases align to TRBD1. Unmatched junction bases numbered 3, after V lost 0 bases and J lost 7 bases. This CDR3 contains 13 residues. CDR1 is SGHNT and CDR2 is YYREEE in the germline V gene (reference sequence). This CDR3 reads CASSLGQGGGYTF. In DNA form, the CDR3 reads TGTGCCAGCAGCTTGGGACAGGGCGGTGGCTACACCTTC. The whole variable domain, filled in from reference TRBV5-4 and TRBJ1-2, reads ETGVTQSPTHLIKTRGQQVTLRCSSQSGHNTVSWYQQALGQGPQFIFQYYREEENGRGNFPPRFSGLQFPNYSSELNVNALELDDSALYLCASSLGQGGGYTFGSGTRLTVV.

V is TRBV5-1 and J is TRBJ2-1; D is undetermined. V was trimmed by 0 bases and J by 8 bases, leaving 9 bases between them. The length of the CDR3 is 13 residues. Germline-derived CDR1 and CDR2 are SGHRS and YFSETQ. CDR3 protein: CASSLGPSDEQFF. The CDR3 DNA reads TGCGCCAGCAGCTTGGGACCTAGTGATGAGCAGTTCTTC.

V is TRBV19 and J is TRBJ1-2; D call uncertain. Germline lookup yields CDR1 LNHDA and CDR2 SQIVND (reference sequence). This CDR3 has 15 amino acids. V was trimmed by 0 bases and J by 7 bases, leaving 15 bases between them. CDR3 region: CASSIDRGGSTGYTF. The CDR3 DNA is TGTGCCAGTAGTATAGATCGGGGTGGGTCGACTGGCTACACCTTC.

The V and J genes are TRBV11-3 and TRBJ2-1; 13 bases agree with TRBD2. The CDR3 loop spans 14 amino acids. Germline V CDR1 and CDR2: SGHNT, YENEEA. V was pared by 4 bases and J by 9 bases, with 3 bases of the junction left unmatched. The CDR3 protein is CASSSGTSGVEQFF. CDR3 nucleotides: TGTGCCAGCAGCTCCGGGACTAGCGGGGTTGAGCAGTTCTTC.

The chain recombines TRBV3-1 (or the pseudogene TRBV3-2) with TRBJ2-3, with a weak D call TRBD2 (6 bases). CDR3 length equals 14 residues. Trimming stripped 3 bases from V and 1 base from J, with 8 bases between. Germline CDR1 reads LGHDT; CDR2 reads YNNKEL (reference sequence). This chain's CDR3 is CASSHSGGTDTQYF. CDR3 nucleotide sequence: TGTGCCAGCAGCCATAGCGGCGGCACAGATACGCAGTATTTT.

The chain uses TRBV11-2 and TRBJ2-3; 7 bases are shared with TRBD2. The CDR3 has 15 amino acids. V gave up 5 bases and J gave up 3 bases; unmatched junction bases: 8. CDR1 and CDR2 (germline): SGHAT, FQNNGV. The CDR3 coding sequence is TGTGCCAGCAGCCCTCGGGGGGAGGGGACAGATACGCAGTATTTT. It yields the protein CASSPRGEGTDTQYF.

This clone was counted a single time. V and J are TRBV2 and TRBJ1-6; no clear D. Trimming removed 3 bases from V and 1 base from J, with 13 bases in between. CDR1 and CDR2 from the germline V gene are SNHLY and FYNNEI. The CDR3 spans 17 residues. The CDR3 region has the DNA TGTGCCAGCAGTGATTCTGGGCCGGGGTCCTATAATTCACCCCTCCACTTT. It specifies CASSDSGPGSYNSPLHF. Combining the CDR3 with reference TRBV2 and TRBJ1-6 gives the whole variable domain EPEVTQTPSHQVTQMGQEVILRCVPISNHLYFYWYRQILGQKVEFLVSFYNNEISEKSEIFDDQFSVERPDGSNFTLKIRSTKLEDSAMYFCASSDSGPGSYNSPLHFGNGTRLTVT.

This clone was detected once. The junction departs from germline at one end; a sequencing error may be responsible. The CDR3, as DNA: TGTGCCAGCACCTTCGGGGATTCGCCCCTCCACTTT. Its translation is CASTFGDSPLHF. The chain uses TRBV6-5 and TRBJ1-6, with D uncertain. This CDR3 has 12 residues. The germline CDR1 and CDR2 sequences are MNHEY and SVGAGI.

This chain joins TRBV9 and TRBJ1-1; no reliable D call. Germline V CDR1 and CDR2: SGDLS, YYNGEE. Trimming cost V 3 bases and J 6 bases, with 15 bases left between them. The CDR3 consists of 14 residues. The CDR3 loop reads CASSAQHSSSEAFF. The CDR3 DNA follows: TGTGCCAGCAGCGCCCAACACAGTTCTTCTGAAGCTTTCTTT.

This chain connects TRBV6-1 to TRBJ1-2, with no clear D. Per the germline V gene, CDR1 is MNHNS and CDR2 is SASEGT. V was clipped by 0 bases and J by 8 bases, with 4 bases between them. The CDR3 is 11 residues long. The CDR3: CASSEAGGYTF. For the CDR3, the DNA is TGTGCCAGCAGTGAAGCGGGGGGCTACACCTTC.

The chain uses TRBV5-5 and TRBJ2-1; possible D gene TRBD2, 6 bases. The V gene's germline CDR1 is SGHKS and CDR2 YYEKEE (reference sequence). This CDR3 has 15 residues. The V and J ends lost 2 bases and 3 bases respectively, with 12 bases between them. For the CDR3, the DNA is TGTGCCAGCAGCTTAGCTAGCGCGGGCTACAATGAGCAGTTCTTC. Translation: CASSLASAGYNEQFF.

This rearrangement joins TRBV2 to TRBJ1-1; D not resolved. CDR1 is SNHLY, CDR2 FYNNEI, per germline. This CDR3 has 15 residues. V was cut by 1 base and J by 1 base, with 10 bases left in between. The CDR3 region is CASSEENSQNTEAFF. DNA for the CDR3: TGTGCCAGCAGTGAAGAGAACAGCCAGAACACTGAAGCTTTCTTT.

The CDR3 DNA follows: TGTGCCAGCAGTTACTCCGGGACTAGCGGGGGCAATACGCAGTATTTT. Translation: CASSYSGTSGGNTQYF. The chain is built from TRBV6-2 or TRBV6-3 and TRBJ2-3; TRBD2 matches 14 bases. The CDR3 length is 16 residues. V lost 0 bases, J lost 7 bases, and 3 bases stayed unmatched. Germline-derived CDR1 and CDR2 are MNHEY and SVGEGT.

This clone was observed once. The chain recombines TRBV5-1 with TRBJ1-3; D gene unclear. Between the trimmed V and J ends, which lost 0 bases and 3 bases, there was a span of 13 bases. The CDR3 contains 16 residues. Looked up from germline, CDR1 is SGHRS and CDR2 is YFSETQ. The CDR3 reads CASSLEAEGFGNTIYF. CDR3 DNA sequence: TGCGCCAGCAGCTTGGAGGCGGAAGGGTTTGGAAACACCATATATTTT. Filled out from reference TRBV5-1 and TRBJ1-3, the complete variable domain reads KAGVTQTPRYLIKTRGQQVTLSCSPISGHRSVSWYQQTPGQGLQFLFEYFSETQRNKGNFPGRFSGRQFSNSRSEMNVSTLELGDSALYLCASSLEAEGFGNTIYFGEGSWLTVV.

This clone occurred once. The CDR3 sequence: CASGLVLGRDSEAFF. CDR3 DNA: TGTGCTAGTGGTTTGGTACTAGGGAGGGATTCTGAAGCTTTCTTT. J is TRBJ1-1 and V is TRBV12-5; D call uncertain. Looked up from germline, CDR1 is LGHNT and CDR2 is FRNRAP. Trimming cost V 0 bases and J 6 bases, with 14 bases left between them. This CDR3 comprises 15 residues.

This clone has a single count. This rearrangement joins TRBV19 to TRBJ1-1, with a possible D match to TRBD1 (6 bases). The CDR3 spans 14 residues. Per the germline V gene, CDR1 is LNHDA and CDR2 is SQIVND (reference sequence). Trimming took 6 bases from V and 1 from J, leaving 12 bases between them. In DNA form, the CDR3 reads TGTGCCAGTAGAAGCGGCAGGGGGAACACTGAAGCTTTCTTT. As protein: CASRSGRGNTEAFF.

V and J are TRBV10-3 and TRBJ2-1; TRBD2 aligns across 10 bases. V was clipped by 10 bases and J by 4 bases; unmatched bases: 10. CDR3 length equals 15 residues. Germline values: CDR1 ENHRY, CDR2 SYGVKD. The chain's CDR3 is CATKGGLAVYNEQFF. CDR3 in DNA: TGTGCCACCAAGGGAGGACTAGCGGTATACAATGAGCAGTTCTTC.

The chain couples TRBV27 to TRBJ1-5; unclear D gene. This CDR3 contains 14 residues. Trimming removed 2 bases at V and 3 bases at J, with 8 bases between. Germline V lookup: CDR1 MNHEY, CDR2 SMNVEV (reference sequence). The CDR3 nucleotides read TGTGCCAGCAGTTTAGGGCAGGACAATCAGCCCCAGCATTTT. As protein: CASSLGQDNQPQHF.

This chain links TRBV28 with TRBJ1-5, with D possibly matching TRBD1 (5 bases). Trimming shortened V by 3 bases and J by 6 bases, and 21 bases separated the two germline ends. In germline, CDR1 is MDHEN, CDR2 SYDVKM. The CDR3 is 17 amino acids. This CDR3 is CASSLRKFRVGSQPQHF. DNA for the CDR3: TGTGCCAGCAGTTTGCGAAAGTTCAGGGTAGGAAGTCAGCCCCAGCATTTT.